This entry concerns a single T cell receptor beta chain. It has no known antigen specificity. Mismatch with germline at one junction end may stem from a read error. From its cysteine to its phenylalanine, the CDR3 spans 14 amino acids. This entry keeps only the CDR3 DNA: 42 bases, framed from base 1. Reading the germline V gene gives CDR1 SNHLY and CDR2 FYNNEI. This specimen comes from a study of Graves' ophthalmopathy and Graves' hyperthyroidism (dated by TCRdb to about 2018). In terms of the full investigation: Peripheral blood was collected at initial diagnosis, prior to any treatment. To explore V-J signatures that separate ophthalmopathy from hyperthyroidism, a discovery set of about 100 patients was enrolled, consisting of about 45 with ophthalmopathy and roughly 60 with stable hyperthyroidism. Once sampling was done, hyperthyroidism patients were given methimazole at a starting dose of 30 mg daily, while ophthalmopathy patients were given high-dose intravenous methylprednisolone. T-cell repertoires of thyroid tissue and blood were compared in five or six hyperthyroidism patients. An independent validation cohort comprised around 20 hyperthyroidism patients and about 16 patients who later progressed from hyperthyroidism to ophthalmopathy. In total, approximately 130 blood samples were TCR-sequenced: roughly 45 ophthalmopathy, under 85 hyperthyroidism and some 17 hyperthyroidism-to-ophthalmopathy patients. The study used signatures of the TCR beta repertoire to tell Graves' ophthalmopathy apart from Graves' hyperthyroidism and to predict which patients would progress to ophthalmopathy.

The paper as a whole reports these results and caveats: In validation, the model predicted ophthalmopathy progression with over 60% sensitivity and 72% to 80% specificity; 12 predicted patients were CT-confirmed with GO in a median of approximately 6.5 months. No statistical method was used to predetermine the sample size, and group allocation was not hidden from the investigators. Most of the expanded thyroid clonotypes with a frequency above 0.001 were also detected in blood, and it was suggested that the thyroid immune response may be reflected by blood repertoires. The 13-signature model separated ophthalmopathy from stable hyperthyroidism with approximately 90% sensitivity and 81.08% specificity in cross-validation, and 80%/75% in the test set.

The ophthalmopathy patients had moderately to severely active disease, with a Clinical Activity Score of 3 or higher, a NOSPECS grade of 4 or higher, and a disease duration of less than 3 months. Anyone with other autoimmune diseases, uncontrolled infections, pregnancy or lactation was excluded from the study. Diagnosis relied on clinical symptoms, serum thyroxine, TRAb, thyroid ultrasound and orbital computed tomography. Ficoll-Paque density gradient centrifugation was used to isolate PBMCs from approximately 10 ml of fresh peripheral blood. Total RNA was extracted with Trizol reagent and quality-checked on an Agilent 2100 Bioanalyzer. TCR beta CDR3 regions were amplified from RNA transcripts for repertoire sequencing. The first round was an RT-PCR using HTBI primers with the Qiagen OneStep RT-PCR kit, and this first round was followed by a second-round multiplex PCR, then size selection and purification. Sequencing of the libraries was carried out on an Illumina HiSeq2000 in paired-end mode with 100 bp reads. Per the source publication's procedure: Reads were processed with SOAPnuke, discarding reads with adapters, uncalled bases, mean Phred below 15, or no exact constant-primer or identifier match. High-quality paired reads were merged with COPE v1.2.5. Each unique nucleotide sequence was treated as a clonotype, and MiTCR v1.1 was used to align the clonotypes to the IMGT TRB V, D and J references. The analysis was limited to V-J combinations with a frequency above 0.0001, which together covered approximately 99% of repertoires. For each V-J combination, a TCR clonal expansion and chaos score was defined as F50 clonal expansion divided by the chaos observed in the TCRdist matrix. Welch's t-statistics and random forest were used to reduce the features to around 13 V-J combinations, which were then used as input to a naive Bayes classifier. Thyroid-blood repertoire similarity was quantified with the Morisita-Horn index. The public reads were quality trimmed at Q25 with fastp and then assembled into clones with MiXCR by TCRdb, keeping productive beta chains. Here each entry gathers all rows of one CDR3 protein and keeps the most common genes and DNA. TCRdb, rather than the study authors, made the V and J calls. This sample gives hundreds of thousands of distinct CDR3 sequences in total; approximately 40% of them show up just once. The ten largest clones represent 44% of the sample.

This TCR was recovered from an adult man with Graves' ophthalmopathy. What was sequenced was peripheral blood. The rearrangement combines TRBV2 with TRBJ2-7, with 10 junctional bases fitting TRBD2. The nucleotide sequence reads TGTGTCAGCAGTGGGACTAGCGCCTCCTACGAGCAGTACTTC. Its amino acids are CVSSGTSASYEQYF.